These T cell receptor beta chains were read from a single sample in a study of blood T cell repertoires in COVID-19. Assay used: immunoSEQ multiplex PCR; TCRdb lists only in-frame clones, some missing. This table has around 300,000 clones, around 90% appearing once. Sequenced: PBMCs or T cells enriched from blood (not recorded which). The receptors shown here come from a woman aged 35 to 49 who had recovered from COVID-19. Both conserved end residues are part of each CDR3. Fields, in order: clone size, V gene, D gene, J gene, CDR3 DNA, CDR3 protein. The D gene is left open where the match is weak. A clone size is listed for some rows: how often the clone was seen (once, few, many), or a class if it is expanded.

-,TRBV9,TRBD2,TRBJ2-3,TGTGCCAGCAGCGGGGGCGGGCTACTAGCGGGAGGTACCACAGATACGCAGTATTTT,CASSGGGLLAGGTTDTQYF
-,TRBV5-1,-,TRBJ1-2,TGCGCCAGCAGCTTGGATGCCAAGGCCTCGAGGTCTGGATATGGCTACACCTTC,CASSLDAKASRSGYGYTF
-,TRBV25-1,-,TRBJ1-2,TGTGCCAGCAGTGAGCAGGGCCAATATGGCTACACCTTC,CASSEQGQYGYTF
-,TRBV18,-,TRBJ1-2,TGTGCCAGCTCTCGAAGTCGAACAGAAGACTATGGCTACACCTTC,CASSRSRTEDYGYTF
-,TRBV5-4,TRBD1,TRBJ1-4,TGTGCCAGCAGCGAGGGACAGAGGAATGAAAAACTGTTTTTT,CASSEGQRNEKLFF
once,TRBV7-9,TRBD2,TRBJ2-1,TGTGCCAGCAGCCCGGTGGGGGGGTCCTACAATGAGCAGTTCTTC,CASSPVGGSYNEQFF
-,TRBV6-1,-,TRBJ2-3,TGTGCCAGCAGTGTTTACCCCCGGGGGGCAGGAGATACGCAGTATTTT,CASSVYPRGAGDTQYF
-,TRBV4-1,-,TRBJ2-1,TGCGCCAGCAGCCGGATCCAGGGGGTGCCTAGCGTATGGGACCGCAATGAGCAGTTCTTC,CASSRIQGVPSVWDRNEQFF
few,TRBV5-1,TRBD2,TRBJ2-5,TGCGCCAGCAGCTTGGGTGGCGGGAGTGAAGAGACCCAGTACTTC,CASSLGGGSEETQYF
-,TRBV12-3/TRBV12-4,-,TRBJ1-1,TGTGCCAGCAGTTTTCGTAACACTGAAGCTTTCTTT,CASSFRNTEAFF
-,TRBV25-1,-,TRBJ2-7,TGTGCCAGCAGTGACAGGGTCGAAGCCTACGAGCAGTACTTC,CASSDRVEAYEQYF
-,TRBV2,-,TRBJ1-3,TGTGCCAGCAGTGGACAGGTTTCTGGAAACACCATATATTTT,CASSGQVSGNTIYF
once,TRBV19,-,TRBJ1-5,TGTGCCAGTAGTATAGCGGGGAGAGGGAATCAGCCCCAGCATTTT,CASSIAGRGNQPQHF
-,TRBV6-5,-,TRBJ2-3,TGTGCCAGCGCCAACCGGGGGACGAGCACAGATACGCAGTATTTT,CASANRGTSTDTQYF
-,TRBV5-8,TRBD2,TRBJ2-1,TGTGCCAGCAGCCCGAGGACTAGCGGAGCCTCGATGTTCTTC,CASSPRTSGASMFF
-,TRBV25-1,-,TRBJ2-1,TGTGCCAGCAGTGAAGGGGGCCACAATGAGCAGTTCTTC,CASSEGGHNEQFF
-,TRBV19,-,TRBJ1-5,TGTGCCAGTAGTATAATCCAGGTCAATCAGCCCCAGCATTTT,CASSIIQVNQPQHF
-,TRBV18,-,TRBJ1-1,TGTGCCAGCTCACCTCCCGGGAGGAGGAACACTGAAGCTTTCTTT,CASSPPGRRNTEAFF
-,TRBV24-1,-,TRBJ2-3,TGTGCCACCAGTGATATATCGGGTGGAGATACGCAGTATTTT,CATSDISGGDTQYF
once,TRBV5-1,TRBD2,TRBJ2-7,TGCGCCAGCACCCGAGGGAGCGGGACCTACGAGCAGTACTTC,CASTRGSGTYEQYF
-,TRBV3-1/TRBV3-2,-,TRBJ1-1,TGTGCCAGCAGCCAAGTGGGGCATGGGATAGGGAACACTGAAGCTTTCTTT,CASSQVGHGIGNTEAFF
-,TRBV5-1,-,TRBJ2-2,TGCGCCAGCAGGGTGCAGGACGGGGAGCTGTTTTTT,CASRVQDGELFF
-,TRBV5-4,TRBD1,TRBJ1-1,TGTGCCAGCAGCTTTGGACAGGGGACCACTGAAGCTTTCTTT,CASSFGQGTTEAFF
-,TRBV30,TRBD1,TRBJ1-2,TGTGCCTGGGCCCGACAGGGAGGCTATGGCTACACCTTC,CAWARQGGYGYTF
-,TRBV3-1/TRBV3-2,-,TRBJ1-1,TGTGCCAGCAGCCCCCTTGTCTCGAGGGACACTGAAGCTTTCTTT,CASSPLVSRDTEAFF
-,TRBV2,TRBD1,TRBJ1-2,TGTGCCAGCAGTGAGAGGACAGGGAATGGCTACACCTTC,CASSERTGNGYTF
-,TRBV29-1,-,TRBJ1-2,TGCAGCGTTACCGGGGGGGGCGCATATGGCTACACCTTC,CSVTGGGAYGYTF
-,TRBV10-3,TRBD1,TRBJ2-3,TGTGCCATCAGTGAGTCGAGAACGACAGGGGGATCAGATACGCAGTATTTT,CAISESRTTGGSDTQYF
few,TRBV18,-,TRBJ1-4,TGTGCCAGCTCACGAGCACAGGGTGGCACTAATGAAAAACTGTTTTTT,CASSRAQGGTNEKLFF
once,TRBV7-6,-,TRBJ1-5,TGTGCCAGCAGCGGAACAGGGAATCAGCCCCAGCATTTT,CASSGTGNQPQHF
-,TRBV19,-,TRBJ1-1,TGTGCCAGTAGTGGAGTCTTGAACACTGAAGCTTTCTTT,CASSGVLNTEAFF
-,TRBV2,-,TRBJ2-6,TGTGCCAGCAGTGTAGGGGTCTGGGGCGGGGCCAACGTCCTGACTTTC,CASSVGVWGGANVLTF
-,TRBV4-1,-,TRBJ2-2,TGCGCCAGCAGCCAACCAAGGCGGACCGGGGAGCTGTTTTTT,CASSQPRRTGELFF
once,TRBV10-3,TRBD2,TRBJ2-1,TGTGCCACCTCCCCCCTGGGACTAGCGGGAGTTCGCTCCTACAATGAGCAGTTCTTC,CATSPLGLAGVRSYNEQFF
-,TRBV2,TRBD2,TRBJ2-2,TGTGCCAGCAGAGCCGGGACTAGCGGGGGGGCGAAGTACACCGGGGAGCTGTTTTTT,CASRAGTSGGAKYTGELFF
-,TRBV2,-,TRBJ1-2,TGTGCCAGCAGTGCCGACACCGAATATGGCTACACCTTC,CASSADTEYGYTF
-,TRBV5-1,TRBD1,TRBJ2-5,TGCGCCAGCAGCTCCGGACAGGGACTTCCCCAAGAGACCCAGTACTTC,CASSSGQGLPQETQYF
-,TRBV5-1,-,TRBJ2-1,TGCGCCAGCAGCGGCGGACAGGCGGGGAATGAGCAGTTCTTC,CASSGGQAGNEQFF
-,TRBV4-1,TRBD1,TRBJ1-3,TGCGCCAGCAGCCAAGAGGGACAGGGTAAGGCTGGAAACACCATATATTTT,CASSQEGQGKAGNTIYF
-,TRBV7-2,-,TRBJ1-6,TGTGCCAGCAGCTTAGCGCCAGGGGAATCACCCCTCCACTTT,CASSLAPGESPLHF
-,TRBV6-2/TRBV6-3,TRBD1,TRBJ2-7,TGTGCCAGCAGTTTACGACCGGGACAGGGGCTTCTCTCCCAGTACTTC,CASSLRPGQGLLSQYF
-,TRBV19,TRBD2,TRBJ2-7,TGTGCCACCTCGGGACTAGCCCCCTACGAGCAGTACTTC,CATSGLAPYEQYF
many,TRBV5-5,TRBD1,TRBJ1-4,TGTGCCAGCAGCTTAGGACAGGGCTCTCGTAAAGAAAAACTGTTTTTT,CASSLGQGSRKEKLFF